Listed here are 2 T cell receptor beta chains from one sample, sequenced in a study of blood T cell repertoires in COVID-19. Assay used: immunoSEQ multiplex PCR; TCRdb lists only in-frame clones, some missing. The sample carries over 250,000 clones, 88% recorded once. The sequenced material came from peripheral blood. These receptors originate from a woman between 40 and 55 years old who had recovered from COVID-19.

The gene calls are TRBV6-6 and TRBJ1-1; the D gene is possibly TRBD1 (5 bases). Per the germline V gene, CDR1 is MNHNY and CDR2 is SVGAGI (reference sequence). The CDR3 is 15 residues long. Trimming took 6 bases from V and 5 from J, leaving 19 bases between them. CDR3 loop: CASRGSGGRVTEAFF. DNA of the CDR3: TGTGCCAGCAGGGGGTCCGGCGGCAGGGTGACTGAAGCTTTCTTT.

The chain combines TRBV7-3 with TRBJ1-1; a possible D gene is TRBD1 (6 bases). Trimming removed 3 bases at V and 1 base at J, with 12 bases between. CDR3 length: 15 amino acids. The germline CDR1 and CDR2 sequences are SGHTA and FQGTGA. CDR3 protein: CASSLLGAQNTEAFF. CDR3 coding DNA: TGTGCCAGCAGCTTGTTGGGGGCCCAGAACACTGAAGCTTTCTTT.